The 22 T cell receptor beta chains below all came from one sample that was sequenced in a study of T-cell memory formation after mild COVID-19. One entry per CDR3 protein results from TCRdb running MiXCR on the 5' RACE reads. The table records about 560,000 distinct CDR3 sequences, 15% to 20% of them present only once. The specimen was PBMCs or a T cell subset sorted from them (not recorded which). The receptors shown here come from an adult woman who had mild COVID-19 (a few samples of this study predate the infection). Cell type and time point are not known.

The chain links TRBV19 to TRBJ2-1; TRBD1 might be the D (6 bases). V was cut by 6 bases and J by 4 bases, with 7 bases left in between. From germline, CDR1 is LNHDA and CDR2 SQIVND (reference sequence). This CDR3 is 12 amino acids long. The CDR3 is CASRTGYNEQFF. CDR3 DNA: TGTGCCAGTAGAACAGGGTACAATGAGCAGTTCTTC.

The gene calls are TRBV12-3 or TRBV12-4 and TRBJ2-1, with D possibly matching TRBD1 (6 bases). The CDR3 is 16 residues long. Trimming removed 3 bases at V and 0 bases at J, with 12 bases between. The DNA of the CDR3 is TGTGCCAGCAGTTTTCACCGGGACATCTCCTACAATGAGCAGTTCTTC. Its protein is CASSFHRDISYNEQFF.

This clonotype turned up a few times. The chain is built from TRBV7-3 and TRBJ2-1; perhaps D is TRBD1 or TRBD2 (6 bases each). V gave up 6 bases and J gave up 5 bases, with 20 bases separating them. This CDR3 contains 16 residues. Germline lookup yields CDR1 SGHTA and CDR2 FQGTGA. CDR3 amino acids: CASRPKGGITDNEQFF. The CDR3 region has the DNA TGTGCCAGCAGACCGAAGGGGGGAATAACTGACAATGAGCAGTTCTTC.

This clonotype turned up a few times. The chain employs TRBV7-8 and TRBJ2-3, with 7 nucleotides matching TRBD2. J lost 5 bases, V lost 6 bases, and 14 bases had no gene match. Germline CDR1 SGHVS, CDR2 FQNEAQ. The CDR3 contains 16 residues. DNA of the CDR3: TGTGCCAGCAGTTCCCGGGGGAGTGCGGGGGTAGATACGCAGTATTTT. Its translation is CASSSRGSAGVDTQYF.

The rearrangement uses TRBV5-4 and TRBJ2-1; 9 positions agree with TRBD2. This CDR3 spans 13 amino acids. CDR1 and CDR2 from the germline V gene are SGHNT and YYREEE (reference sequence). Losses at the gene ends were 2 bases for V and 12 bases for J; bases not matched to a gene: 6. Here the CDR3 reads CASSFGGRARQFF. CDR3 nucleotides: TGTGCCAGCAGCTTCGGCGGGAGGGCTCGGCAGTTCTTC.

The rearrangement joins TRBV2 to TRBJ2-3; D gene unclear. The CDR3 is 12 residues long. Looked up from germline, CDR1 is SNHLY and CDR2 is FYNNEI. This chain's CDR3 is CARVYHTDTQYF. CDR3 in DNA: TGTGCGCGAGTTTACCACACAGATACGCAGTATTTT.

This clonotype was picked up a small number of times. The V gene is TRBV7-9, the J gene TRBJ2-2, with D perhaps TRBD1 or TRBD2 (6 bases each). Trimming cost V 8 bases and J 0 bases, with 25 bases left between them. From germline, CDR1 is SEHNR and CDR2 FQNEAQ (reference sequence). The CDR3 length is 19 residues. In nucleotides, the CDR3 is TGTGCCAGCCTCTCCAGGGCACGGGGGCGATTTACGAACACCGGGGAGCTGTTTTTT. Its protein is CASLSRARGRFTNTGELFF.

The chain combines TRBV19 with TRBJ2-3, with 9 bases aligning to TRBD1. Per germline, CDR1 LNHDA and CDR2 SQIVND (reference sequence). CDR3 length: 14 residues. With 6 bases clipped from V and 6 bases from J, the junction kept 7 bases outside the gene matches. CDR3 loop: CASRTGGAVDTQYF. The CDR3 bases are TGTGCCAGTAGAACAGGGGGCGCGGTTGATACGCAGTATTTT.

This chain links TRBV7-9 with TRBJ2-2; 10 bases line up with TRBD2. Germline V lookup: CDR1 SEHNR, CDR2 FQNEAQ (reference sequence). V lost 5 bases to trimming and J lost 0 bases; unmatched junction nucleotides: 9. This CDR3 comprises 18 residues. The CDR3 sequence is CASSASGRTFANTGELFF. The DNA of the CDR3 is TGTGCCAGCAGCGCTAGCGGGAGAACTTTTGCGAACACCGGGGAGCTGTTTTTT.

This clonotype was detected ten times or more. This chain joins TRBV12-3 or TRBV12-4 and TRBJ2-4; 12 nucleotides align to TRBD1. CDR3 length: 15 amino acids. The ends lost 6 bases at V and 6 bases at J; junction bases unmatched: 6. The CDR3 region is CASRPGTGGSNIQYF. As DNA, the CDR3 is TGTGCCAGCAGACCCGGGACAGGGGGCTCAAACATTCAGTACTTC.

The chain combines TRBV7-8 with TRBJ2-7; 8 bases match TRBD1. CDR3 length: 14 residues. The trim removed 4 bases at V and 4 bases at J, leaving 6 bases unmatched. Looked up from germline, CDR1 is SGHVS and CDR2 is FQNEAQ. CDR3 DNA sequence: TGTGCCAGCAGCTCCCCGGACAGGGTGTACGAGCAGTACTTC. It is translated as CASSSPDRVYEQYF. The whole variable domain, filled in from reference TRBV7-8 and TRBJ2-7, reads GAGVSQSPRYKVAKRGQDVALRCDPISGHVSLFWYQQALGQGPEFLTYFQNEAQLDKSGLPSDRFFAERPEGSVSTLKIQRTQQEDSAVYLCASSSPDRVYEQYFGPGTRLTVT.

The CDR3 DNA reads as TGTGCCAGCAGCGTTGGGGGGCCGGGTGAGCAGTACTTC. It codes for CASSVGGPGEQYF. V and J are TRBV9 and TRBJ2-7, with D perhaps assigned TRBD1 or TRBD2 (6 bases each). Per germline, CDR1 SGDLS and CDR2 YYNGEE. Trimming removed 2 bases from V and 7 bases from J, with 13 bases in between. CDR3 size: 13 residues.

The chain links TRBV27 to TRBJ2-1; D is possibly TRBD2 (5 bases). The V end was cut by 5 bases, the J end by 15 bases, with 17 bases between. This CDR3 spans 12 amino acids. Germline CDR1 reads MNHEY; CDR2 reads SMNVEV (reference sequence). In nucleotides, the CDR3 is TGTGCCAGCAGTGTAGGACTTCTCGGTTTGTTCTTC. This sequence encodes CASSVGLLGLFF.

This rearrangement joins TRBV7-2 to TRBJ2-3, with 9 bases aligning to TRBD1. Germline assignment: CDR1 SGHTA and CDR2 FQGNSA. The CDR3 loop spans 15 amino acids. J was trimmed by 3 bases and V by 4 bases; bases with no gene match: 5. The CDR3 region is CASSYGTGMTDTQYF. CDR3 DNA: TGTGCCAGCAGCTACGGGACAGGGATGACAGATACGCAGTATTTT.

The table lists this clonotype with a few counts. This sequence joins TRBV30 and TRBJ1-2, with D unresolved. With 0 bases removed from V and 2 bases from J, the gap between germline ends came to 10 bases. This CDR3 has 14 residues. Germline V lookup: CDR1 GTSNPN, CDR2 SVGIG (reference sequence). The CDR3 region is CAWSVGTLNYGYTF. As DNA, the CDR3 is TGTGCCTGGAGTGTGGGCACACTAAACTATGGCTACACCTTC.

In this sample, this clonotype turned up a few times. This rearrangement joins TRBV6-2 or TRBV6-3 to TRBJ2-1, with 7 nucleotides matching TRBD2. CDR1 and CDR2 (germline): MNHEY, SVGEGT. The V and J ends lost 4 bases and 8 bases, in that order; junction bases with no gene match: 11. The CDR3 has 15 amino acids. This CDR3 is CASSSPSGTIHEQFF. Written as DNA, the CDR3 is TGTGCCAGCAGTTCTCCGAGCGGGACTATCCATGAGCAGTTCTTC.

At least ten counts were recorded for this clonotype. The J gene is TRBJ2-7, the V gene TRBV12-3 or TRBV12-4; D might be TRBD1 (6 bases). Trimming removed 4 bases from V and 2 bases from J, with 9 bases in between. The CDR3 sequence is 13 residues long. The CDR3 reads CASSSDRTYEQYF. CDR3 coding DNA: TGTGCCAGCAGTTCGGACAGAACCTACGAGCAGTACTTC.

This clonotype has just a few counts. The CDR3 sequence is CASSSLAGLRQPQHF. In nucleotides, the CDR3 is TGTGCCAGCAGCTCTTTGGCAGGGCTACGTCAGCCCCAGCATTTT. The chain joins TRBV5-6 to TRBJ1-5, with a possible D match to TRBD1 (5 bases). This CDR3 has 15 amino acids. The germline V gene encodes CDR1 SGHDT and CDR2 YYEEEE. V lost 3 bases, J lost 6 bases, and 16 bases lay in between.

This clonotype was seen more than once but under ten times. The V gene is TRBV6-2 or TRBV6-3, the J gene TRBJ1-2; D unresolved. Germline-derived CDR1 and CDR2 are MNHEY and SVGEGT. Trimming removed 2 bases at V and 1 base at J, with 8 bases between. The CDR3 contains 14 residues. CDR3 sequence: CASSYGVLNYGYTF. The CDR3 DNA reads as TGTGCCAGCAGTTACGGTGTCCTTAACTATGGCTACACCTTC.

This clonotype was counted only a few times. The rearrangement joins TRBV29-1 to TRBJ2-4; D possibly corresponds to TRBD1 (6 bases). The CDR3 is made up of 14 amino acids. Germline V CDR1 and CDR2: SQVTM, ANQGSEA. Deletions cut 5 bases from V and 1 base from J, with 12 bases between. CDR3 amino acids: CSVFDQGAKNIQYF. In DNA form, the CDR3 reads TGCAGCGTTTTCGACCAGGGGGCCAAAAACATTCAGTACTTC.

The table lists this clonotype with a few counts. The V gene is TRBV30, the J gene TRBJ2-4; no reliable D call. The CDR3 covers 12 residues. The V and J ends lost 3 bases and 10 bases respectively, with 13 bases between them. From germline, CDR1 is GTSNPN and CDR2 SVGIG (reference sequence). The CDR3 region is CAWRTPHAIQYF. In DNA, the CDR3 is TGTGCCTGGAGGACCCCACACGCTATTCAGTACTTC.

This clonotype was detected only a few times. The V call is TRBV29-1, the J call TRBJ2-2, with D possibly being TRBD1 (6 bases). Trimming stripped 4 bases from V and 7 bases from J, with 16 bases between. The CDR3 runs to 14 residues. From germline, CDR1 is SQVTM and CDR2 ANQGSEA. The DNA of the CDR3 is TGCAGCGTTGGGTCAACAGGGCTCAACGGGGAGCTGTTTTTT. It is translated as CSVGSTGLNGELFF.